The TCR beta chain described here comes from a study of blood T cell repertoires in COVID-19. At the level of the study: T cells, B-cell-depleted T cells, or PBMCs supplied cDNA or gDNA.

Per the original methods: By means of reference gene primer amplification, nucleated cell counts were estimated. Clones were read by immunoSEQ multiplex PCR, and TCRdb kept only the in-frame ones, dropping some. Clonal size and the V and J genes are those of that table, whereas D and trimming came from the DNA. Of approximately 80,000 clones listed, about 76% are singletons. The CDR3 totals 15 residues. Germline V CDR1 and CDR2: LNHNV, YYDKDF (reference sequence). Trimming left V 1 base short and J 4 bases short, with 10 bases between. The chain joins TRBV15 to TRBJ1-4; no definite D call. The receptor comes from a man older than 75 with acute or convalescent COVID-19. The sequenced sample consisted of peripheral blood. The CDR3 DNA sequence: TGTGCCACCAGCAGAGTTGGGCAGTTTAATGAAAAACTGTTTTTT. Its protein product is CATSRVGQFNEKLFF.